This passage covers 25 T cell receptor beta chains from one sample sequenced in a study of Ad26.COV2.S vaccination and SARS-CoV-2 variants. Repertoires were generated with immunoSEQ multiplex PCR, while TCRdb's copy carries only in-frame clones and drops some. The sample includes about 400,000 clones, around 93% of them seen just once. Treatment meaning: roughly 19 received Ad26.COV2.S at low or high dose, single or two shots; 5 received placebo; per-sample allocation not given. Sampling happened 63 days after the first vaccine or placebo injection. Source: peripheral blood, taken in a trial of Ad26.COV2.S vaccine versus placebo. The receptors originated from a person aged 18 to 65 who received the Ad26.COV2.S COVID-19 vaccine or a placebo.

The chain is built from TRBV19 and TRBJ1-5, with D possibly TRBD1 on 5 matching bases. Germline CDR1 is LNHDA and CDR2 is SQIVND (reference sequence). The germline V and J ends were trimmed by 5 bases and 1 base, with 15 bases remaining between them. This CDR3 comprises 16 residues. The CDR3 DNA follows: TGTGCCAGTAGTCATACGGGGGTCGTGAGCAATCAGCCCCAGCATTTT. This translates into CASSHTGVVSNQPQHF.

This rearrangement joins TRBV13 to TRBJ2-1; TRBD1 or TRBD2 may be the D gene (5 bases each). CDR3 length: 15 amino acids. Germline lookup yields CDR1 PRHDT and CDR2 FYEKMQ (reference sequence). The V end lost 5 bases, the J end lost 2 bases, and 13 bases lay between the germline ends. The CDR3 protein is CASSPRQGAYNEQFF. DNA for the CDR3: TGTGCCAGCAGCCCCCGCCAGGGAGCCTACAATGAGCAGTTCTTC.

The V gene is TRBV12-3 or TRBV12-4, the J gene TRBJ2-7; D is undetermined. The CDR3 is 13 residues long. V lost 7 bases, J lost 3 bases, and 13 bases lay in between. The CDR3 DNA sequence: TGTGCCAGCACCTACTCGGCCCGCTACGAGCAGTACTTC. Protein product: CASTYSARYEQYF.

With regard to this clone: Its ends do not fully match the called genes, so a read error is possible. This chain links TRBV4-3 with TRBJ2-3, with 9 nucleotides matching TRBD2. Germline assignment: CDR1 LGHNA and CDR2 YSLEER. The CDR3 is 16 residues long. Here the CDR3 reads CANSQDTSGGINTQYF. In nucleotides, the CDR3 is TGCGCCAACAGCCAAGATACGAGCGGGGGGATAAATACGCAGTATTTT.

The genes are TRBV7-2 and TRBJ2-3, with 8 bases identical to TRBD2. The trim removed 5 bases at V and 5 bases at J, leaving 9 bases unmatched. The CDR3 loop spans 15 amino acids. The germline gives CDR1 SGHTA, CDR2 FQGNSA. DNA of the CDR3: TGTGCCAGCAGCCCCACGCGGGGGGCCCGAGATACGCAGTATTTT. It translates to CASSPTRGARDTQYF.

The chain is built from TRBV20-1 and TRBJ1-2; D is undetermined. The CDR3 contains 13 residues. With 3 bases removed from V and 8 bases from J, the gap between germline ends came to 16 bases. In germline, CDR1 is DFQATT, CDR2 SNEGSKA (reference sequence). CDR3 bases: TGCAGTGCTAGTAGTGACGGATTTAGAGGCTACACCTTC. It translates to CSASSDGFRGYTF.

The rearrangement uses TRBV7-2 and TRBJ1-1; 7 bases fit TRBD1. V lost 3 bases to trimming and J lost 7 bases; unmatched junction nucleotides: 5. The CDR3 has 13 residues. Germline V gene data show CDR1 as SGHTA and CDR2 as FQGNSA. Here the CDR3 DNA reads TGTGCCAGCAGCTTGATAGGACAGGATGAAGCTTTCTTT. Its protein product is CASSLIGQDEAFF.

V usage is TRBV15 and J usage is TRBJ1-2, with D uncertain. Looked up from germline, CDR1 is LNHNV and CDR2 is YYDKDF (reference sequence). V gave up 0 bases and J gave up 1 base, with 6 bases separating them. There are 14 residues in the CDR3. DNA of the CDR3: TGTGCCACCAGCAGAGAGGGGATTAACTATGGCTACACCTTC. Translated, it gives CATSREGINYGYTF.

The chain recombines TRBV7-2 with TRBJ2-4; possibly TRBD2 for D (7 bases). V was pared by 5 bases and J by 0 bases, with 14 bases between. The germline V gene has CDR1 SGHTA and CDR2 FQGNSA. The CDR3 is 16 residues long. The CDR3 DNA follows: TGTGCCAGCAGCGCCCAAGGGGGGGTAGCCAAAAACATTCAGTACTTC. Residues: CASSAQGGVAKNIQYF.

This rearrangement joins TRBV7-2 to TRBJ2-7, with no clear D. The CDR3 runs 15 residues. V was shortened by 7 bases and J by 3 bases, with 19 bases between the two germline ends. In germline, CDR1 is SGHTA, CDR2 FQGNSA. The CDR3 sequence: CASTPNRRRDYEQYF. The DNA for the CDR3 is TGTGCCAGCACCCCCAACCGCCGAAGGGACTACGAGCAGTACTTC.

The chain uses TRBV3-1 (or the pseudogene TRBV3-2) and TRBJ2-1; TRBD2 aligns across 8 bases. Trimming cost V 3 bases and J 9 bases; bases outside gene matches: 13. Germline V gene lookup returns CDR1 LGHDT and CDR2 YNNKEL (reference sequence). CDR3 length: 16 residues. This CDR3 is CASSHGGAGPLGEQFF. In nucleotides, the CDR3 is TGTGCCAGCAGCCACGGGGGGGCGGGACCCCTCGGTGAGCAGTTCTTC.

V usage is TRBV6-5 and J usage is TRBJ2-7, with TRBD1 matching over 7 bases. V lost 2 bases, J lost 2 bases, and 9 bases stayed unmatched. Germline loops: CDR1 MNHEY, CDR2 SVGAGI. This CDR3 has 16 residues. The CDR3 nucleotides are TGTGCCAGCAGTTACAAGACAGGGTACGTTACCTACGAGCAGTACTTC. It translates to CASSYKTGYVTYEQYF.

The chain combines TRBV12-3 or TRBV12-4 with TRBJ1-2, with no clear D. V gave up 5 bases and J gave up 5 bases, with 12 bases separating them. This CDR3 contains 13 residues. The CDR3 sequence: CASSPTEKYGYTF. CDR3 nucleotide sequence: TGTGCCAGCAGTCCAACAGAGAAGTATGGCTACACCTTC.

CDR3 bases: TGTGCCAGCTCACAGACAGGGCCGGAAGAAAAACTGTTTTTT. Translated, it gives CASSQTGPEEKLFF. The chain combines TRBV18 with TRBJ1-4; 7 bases agree with TRBD1. CDR1 KGHSH and CDR2 LQKENI come from the germline V gene. CDR3 length equals 14 residues. Trimming cost V 4 bases and J 8 bases; bases outside gene matches: 7.

This clone was detected only once. This chain joins TRBV27 and TRBJ2-1; D is undetermined. This CDR3 comprises 15 residues. Per the germline V gene, CDR1 is MNHEY and CDR2 is SMNVEV (reference sequence). V was clipped by 8 bases and J by 9 bases, with 23 bases between them. CDR3 DNA sequence: TGTGCCAGCCGCCCGCCGGCTTGGGGTTTTCGTGAGCAGTTCTTC. This sequence encodes CASRPPAWGFREQFF.

The V and J genes are TRBV11-2 and TRBJ2-3; 7 bases agree with TRBD1. This CDR3 has 15 amino acids. Unmatched junction bases numbered 9, after V lost 5 bases and J lost 4 bases. Per the germline V gene, CDR1 is SGHAT and CDR2 is FQNNGV. DNA of the CDR3: TGTGCCAGCAGCGCCGGTGAGGGGGCCGCAGATACGCAGTATTTT. Amino acids: CASSAGEGAADTQYF.

V gene TRBV7-9 combines with J gene TRBJ2-5; 12 bases map to TRBD2. This CDR3 is built from 16 residues. Germline V lookup: CDR1 SEHNR, CDR2 FQNEAQ (reference sequence). The ends lost 5 bases at V and 3 bases at J; junction bases unmatched: 7. CDR3 region: CASSPARTSGEETQYF. CDR3 nucleotide sequence: TGTGCCAGCAGCCCCGCCCGGACTAGCGGGGAAGAGACCCAGTACTTC.

Only a few counts were recorded for this clone. The chain joins TRBV15 to TRBJ1-1, with 10 bases lining up with TRBD1. V lost 2 bases and J lost 5; bases outside the gene matches: 5. The CDR3 consists of 15 residues. Germline V gene lookup returns CDR1 LNHNV and CDR2 YYDKDF (reference sequence). The CDR3 sequence is CATSRRQGAGTEAFF. CDR3 nucleotides: TGTGCCACCAGCAGAAGACAGGGGGCGGGTACTGAAGCTTTCTTT.

The V call is TRBV6-6, the J call TRBJ2-1; D possibly corresponds to TRBD1 (6 bases). Germline assignment: CDR1 MNHNY and CDR2 SVGAGI (reference sequence). Trimming left V 0 bases short and J 3 bases short, with 9 bases between. The CDR3 consists of 15 residues. CDR3 protein: CASSYSGADYNEQFF. CDR3 DNA: TGTGCCAGCAGTTACTCGGGGGCGGACTACAATGAGCAGTTCTTC.

This clone was recorded a few times. V and J are TRBV18 and TRBJ1-6; D unresolved. V was shortened by 2 bases and J by 0 bases, with 14 bases between the two germline ends. The CDR3 has 18 amino acids. The germline gives CDR1 KGHSH, CDR2 LQKENI. Here the CDR3 reads CASSPSLLESSYNSPLHF. The DNA for the CDR3 is TGTGCCAGCTCACCAAGTTTACTAGAGAGCTCCTATAATTCACCCCTCCACTTT. Using reference TRBV18 and TRBJ1-6 for the parts outside the CDR3, the full variable domain is NAGVMQNPRHLVRRRGQEARLRCSPMKGHSHVYWYRQLPEEGLKFMVYLQKENIIDESGMPKERFSAEFPKEGPSILRIQQVVRGDSAAYFCASSPSLLESSYNSPLHFGNGTRLTVT.

CDR3 protein: CASTYIAGGKNSTDTQYF. The DNA for the CDR3 is TGTGCCAGCACATACATAGCGGGGGGGAAAAATAGCACAGATACGCAGTATTTT. V gene TRBV27 combines with J gene TRBJ2-3, with 11 bases aligning to TRBD2. Germline V gene data show CDR1 as MNHEY and CDR2 as SMNVEV (reference sequence). Trimming removed 7 bases from V and 0 bases from J; junction bases left unmatched: 12. The CDR3 consists of 18 residues.

The V call is TRBV24-1, the J call TRBJ2-7; 7 bases line up with TRBD1. The length of the CDR3 is 14 residues. Germline CDR1 reads KGHDR; CDR2 reads SFDVKD. V was pared by 3 bases and J by 5 bases, with 6 bases of the junction left unmatched. The CDR3 DNA reads TGTGCCACCAGTGATACGAGACAGGGCAACGAGCAGTACTTC. Protein: CATSDTRQGNEQYF.

The CDR3 loop reads CASSLARGPGAFF. The CDR3 nucleotides read TGTGCCAGCAGTTTAGCGCGGGGGCCGGGAGCTTTCTTT. This chain joins TRBV12-3 or TRBV12-4 and TRBJ1-1; a weak D match, TRBD1 (6 bases). The CDR3 length is 13 residues. Trimming pared 0 bases from V and 10 bases from J, leaving 12 bases between.

V and J are TRBV11-2 and TRBJ1-4; no reliable D call. This CDR3 contains 14 residues. V lost 5 bases to trimming and J lost 8 bases, with 15 bases between them. Germline CDR1 is SGHAT and CDR2 is FQNNGV. The CDR3 is CASSPRWRKEKLFF. In DNA form, the CDR3 reads TGTGCCAGCAGCCCGCGGTGGAGGAAAGAAAAACTGTTTTTT.

The rearrangement links TRBV7-6 to TRBJ1-6; D gene uncertain. The CDR3 totals 12 residues. Germline V gene sequence: CDR1 SGHVS, CDR2 FNYEAQ. V was pared by 5 bases and J by 7 bases, with 6 bases between. The DNA for the CDR3 is TGTGCCAGCAGCCAAGCGAATTCACCCCTCCACTTT. Its protein is CASSQANSPLHF.